This T cell receptor beta chain was captured by sequencing in a study of identifying expanded T cells in peripheral blood (dated 2019 in TCRdb). The study in broad terms: Separate aliquots of the same genomic DNA pool were sequenced to produce technical replicates, and four replicates were compared in pairs. Summary of the overall study and its limitations: Variance in clone template counts between approximately two-week samples significantly increased with total template count across all healthy donors. The authors expected that over much longer intervals, such as months to years, biological variance in healthy repertoires might increase even further. Across all healthy-donor time intervals, the beta-binomial model significantly cut both the number of clones called differentially abundant and the false-positive rate. About 1.1 differentially abundant clones were flagged by the binomial model between technical replicates, whereas about 16 and 19 were flagged over approximately two weeks and four weeks, respectively.

TCRbeta CDR3 regions were profiled by bias-controlled multiplex PCR amplification of genomic DNA with the immunoSEQ Assay. The original methods were these. The absolute abundance of each unique TCRbeta CDR3 region was quantified after sequences were collapsed and filtered. Differential abundance was tested with two models: a binomial (Fisher-equivalent) model and a beta-binomial model that adds time-dependent variance fitted from healthy donors. Any clone with fewer than 5 combined templates was excluded, and a clone was called differentially abundant if its Benjamini-Hochberg FDR was below 0.01. The form v = (b*log(k)+a)^2 was used to model beta-binomial variance as a function of total template count across the two samples. TCRdb re-hosts the immuneACCESS table, in-frame sequences only. Its copies lack some clones; in the studies checked, an unresolved V gene accounts for under half of them, and the cause for the rest is not known. Clone size and V and J calls were adopted from that table, with D and trimming inferred from the DNA. Counted in this sample were more than 65,000 clones; around 89% of them appeared once. The top ten hold 2.5% to 3% of the sample.

During the collection period, no infections or other immune events were recorded for the healthy donors. Time-dependent variance in a beta-binomial model of T-cell clone differential abundance was calibrated using healthy-donor blood repertoires as a training cohort. The training cohort was composed of 10 or so healthy donors, 3 female and 7 male. The donors were between about 25 and 65 years old, with an average age of approximately 47 years. Whole blood, obtained from a commercial supplier, was collected from each healthy donor at three time points spaced about 2 weeks apart. For immunosequencing, genomic DNA was extracted from whole blood that had not been sorted. CDR1 MNHNY and CDR2 SVGAGI were looked up in the germline V gene (reference sequence). The CDR3 has 13 amino acids, counting the end cysteine and phenylalanine. Solely the CDR3 DNA is kept, with 39 bases framed from the first base. Trimming at the junction amounts to 4 bases on V and 4 bases on J, and the germline ends lie 8 bases apart.

Comment on this clone: Its antigen is unknown. Qualities for individual bases were not recorded, and no much larger clone is one base off.

The sequenced material came from blood. This chain is built from TRBV6-6 and TRBJ1-5; TRBD1 is a weak D gene call, 5 bases matching. The TCR was taken from a person between 18 and 69 years old in good health. CDR3 region: CASSWGENQPQHF. The DNA sequence follows: TGTGCCAGCAGTTGGGGGGAAAATCAGCCCCAGCATTTT.